One sample yielded the 4 T cell receptor beta chains listed below, sequenced in a study of blood T cell repertoires in COVID-19. Assay: immunoSEQ multiplex PCR; the TCRdb copy retains only in-frame clones and omits some. There are a few hundred thousand clones in the sample; 75% to 90% occur only once, and roughly 8.6% lies in the top ten. Input material: peripheral blood. These receptors were obtained from a human donor in a cohort sampled during active COVID-19.

The DNA of the CDR3 is TGCGCCAGCAGCCAAGATTGGCGGGACAGGGGGCTTGTCGGGGAGCTGTTTTTT. Its protein product is CASSQDWRDRGLVGELFF. The chain links TRBV4-3 to TRBJ2-2; 12 nucleotides agree with TRBD1. This CDR3 spans 18 amino acids. Losses at the gene ends were 0 bases for V and 7 bases for J; bases not matched to a gene: 9. Per germline, CDR1 LGHNA and CDR2 YSLEER.

This chain uses TRBV2 with TRBJ2-2, with D perhaps matching TRBD2 (5 bases). This CDR3 is 15 amino acids long. CDR1 and CDR2 from the germline V gene are SNHLY and FYNNEI. The V end was cut by 7 bases, the J end by 6 bases, with 18 bases between. The CDR3 coding sequence is TGTGCCAGCACCACAGAGGGTAGTTTCTCCGGGGAGCTGTTTTTT. Translated, it gives CASTTEGSFSGELFF.

The chain employs TRBV4-2 and TRBJ2-7; unclear D gene. CDR1 is LGHNA, CDR2 YNFKEQ, per germline. The V gene lost 1 base and the J gene lost 3 bases, with 10 bases spanning the gap. This CDR3 region has 14 residues. The DNA for the CDR3 is TGTGCCAGCAGCCAAGGACAACGAAACTACGAGCAGTACTTC. It yields the protein CASSQGQRNYEQYF.

This chain connects TRBV27 to TRBJ2-3, with 7 bases aligning to TRBD1. The ends lost 7 bases at V and 14 bases at J; junction bases unmatched: 12. Germline V gene lookup returns CDR1 MNHEY and CDR2 SMNVEV (reference sequence). This CDR3 is built from 12 residues. The CDR3 DNA sequence: TGTGCCAGCATAGGGGTCGACAGGGTGGGGTATTTT. Translation: CASIGVDRVGYF.